Below, 31 T cell receptor beta chains from the same sample are listed, as sequenced in a study of T-cell reconstitution after alpha-beta-depleted transplantation in children. Preparation of the TCRbeta library used unique molecular identifiers. TCRdb independently ran MiXCR on the PCR reads; one entry per CDR3 protein. The sample holds around 16,000 distinct CDR3 sequences, about 8% seen once. The material sequenced was PBMCs, mostly from graft donor cells, taken 60 days after TCRalphabeta/CD19-depleted stem cell transplant. The receptors come from a boy younger than two who had a stem cell transplant for Wiskott-Aldrich syndrome, so the T cells may come from the graft donor.

A remark on this clonotype: Being one base from a much bigger clone, this may be a read error. The chain has TRBV6-1 and TRBJ1-1; D not certain. CDR3 length equals 13 residues. V was pared by 2 bases and J by 7 bases, with 11 bases between. CDR1 is MNHNS and CDR2 is SASEGT in the germline V gene. As DNA, the CDR3 is TGTGCCAGCAGTGAATCTCACAGAAGTGAAGCTTTCTTT. Amino acid sequence: CASSESHRSEAFF.

This clonotype was recorded at least ten times. This sequence joins TRBV5-1 and TRBJ1-2; D might be TRBD1 (6 bases). Germline V lookup: CDR1 SGHRS, CDR2 YFSETQ. This CDR3 is 15 amino acids long. Between the trimmed V and J ends, which lost 4 bases and 4 bases, there was a span of 17 bases. The chain's CDR3 is CASSGGWDTLYGYTF. In DNA, the CDR3 is TGCGCCAGCAGCGGCGGATGGGACACTCTCTATGGCTACACCTTC.

The J gene is TRBJ2-4, the V gene TRBV20-1; unclear D gene. This CDR3 has 14 residues. V was pared by 3 bases and J by 4 bases, with 13 bases between. The germline CDR1 and CDR2 sequences are DFQATT and SNEGSKA (reference sequence). CDR3 bases: TGCAGTGCTAGCGGCTGCAAAGATAAAAACATTCAGTACTTC. Its translation is CSASGCKDKNIQYF.

This clonotype was seen repeatedly, ten times or more. The chain has TRBV12-3 or TRBV12-4 and TRBJ2-2, with D possibly matching TRBD2 (5 bases). CDR3 length: 14 residues. Trimming took 6 bases from V and 0 from J, leaving 8 bases between them. CDR3 protein: CASSWTPNTGELFF. DNA for the CDR3: TGTGCCAGCAGCTGGACTCCGAACACCGGGGAGCTGTTTTTT.

The sample holds a few counts of this clonotype. V is TRBV5-6 and J is TRBJ2-5; 9 bases are shared with TRBD1. The junction had 5 bases not matched to a gene; V was cut back by 0 bases and J by 5 bases. Germline CDR1 is SGHDT and CDR2 is YYEEEE. The CDR3 spans 15 residues. The CDR3 spells CASSLAGQGKETQYF. The CDR3 DNA follows: TGTGCCAGCAGCTTGGCTGGACAGGGGAAGGAGACCCAGTACTTC.

There are many counts of this clonotype. For the CDR3, the DNA is TGTGCCGGGGGGTCGAGGAAAAATCAGCCCCAGCATTTT. Its protein product is CAGGSRKNQPQHF. V gene TRBV2 combines with J gene TRBJ1-5; a possible D gene is TRBD1 (5 bases). CDR1 is SNHLY, CDR2 FYNNEI, per germline. CDR3 length: 13 residues. With 11 bases removed from V and 4 bases from J, the gap between germline ends came to 15 bases.

This clonotype was counted ten times or more. The chain uses TRBV6-5 and TRBJ1-2; 7 bases match TRBD1. The CDR3 has 15 residues. V lost 0 bases, J lost 6 bases, and 7 bases stayed unmatched. Germline V gene sequence: CDR1 MNHEY, CDR2 SVGAGI. CDR3 region: CASSYSPTGPDGYTF. The DNA of the CDR3 is TGTGCCAGCAGTTACTCACCGACAGGGCCGGATGGCTACACCTTC.

In the case of this clonotype: A much larger clone differs by one base, so this may be a read error. The chain links TRBV7-9 to TRBJ1-5; no definite D call. Germline lookup yields CDR1 SEHNR and CDR2 FQNEAQ (reference sequence). The ends were cut back, 1 base at V and 6 bases at J, with 4 bases in the middle. CDR3 length: 12 residues. This CDR3 reads CASSLEGQPQHF. The CDR3 DNA follows: TGTGCCAGCAGCTTAGAGGGTCAGCCCCAGCATTTT.

This chain connects TRBV2 to TRBJ2-7; 7 bases agree with TRBD1. CDR1 is SNHLY and CDR2 is FYNNEI in the germline V gene. The J segment lost 6 bases and the V segment lost 2 bases, leaving 7 bases of the junction unmatched. The CDR3 contains 14 residues. Here the CDR3 reads CASSERQGRGEQYF. The CDR3 DNA sequence: TGTGCCAGCAGTGAAAGACAGGGTAGGGGCGAGCAGTACTTC. Complete variable domain (other parts from reference TRBV2 and TRBJ2-7): EPEVTQTPSHQVTQMGQEVILRCVPISNHLYFYWYRQILGQKVEFLVSFYNNEISEKSEIFDDQFSVERPDGSNFTLKIRSTKLEDSAMYFCASSERQGRGEQYFGPGTRLTVT.

Ten or more counts support this clonotype. The chain employs TRBV10-3 and TRBJ2-1; D perhaps matches TRBD1 (8 bases). CDR1 is ENHRY and CDR2 is SYGVKD in the germline V gene. This CDR3 comprises 14 residues. With 8 bases removed from V and 1 base from J, the gap between germline ends came to 12 bases. CDR3 protein: CAISQGGSYNEQFF. The DNA for the CDR3 is TGTGCCATCTCACAGGGGGGGTCCTACAATGAGCAGTTCTTC.

This chain connects TRBV5-1 to TRBJ2-5; 8 bases align to TRBD1. V gave up 3 bases and J gave up 2 bases; unmatched junction bases: 9. This CDR3 contains 16 residues. Looked up from germline, CDR1 is SGHRS and CDR2 is YFSETQ. CDR3 sequence: CASSSGQGGGQETQYF. CDR3 nucleotides: TGCGCCAGCAGCTCCGGACAGGGTGGGGGACAAGAGACCCAGTACTTC. Drawing the rest from reference TRBV5-1 and TRBJ2-5, the complete variable domain is KAGVTQTPRYLIKTRGQQVTLSCSPISGHRSVSWYQQTPGQGLQFLFEYFSETQRNKGNFPGRFSGRQFSNSRSEMNVSTLELGDSALYLCASSSGQGGGQETQYFGPGTRLLVL.

This clonotype was picked up many times. J is TRBJ1-2 and V is TRBV29-1; TRBD1 might be the D (5 bases). V lost 4 bases to trimming and J lost 2 bases, with 14 bases between them. The germline gives CDR1 SQVTM, CDR2 ANQGSEA. The CDR3 runs 14 residues. This CDR3 is CSVGGAGVNYGYTF. The CDR3 region has the DNA TGCAGCGTTGGAGGGGCAGGCGTAAACTATGGCTACACCTTC. The whole variable domain, filled in from reference TRBV29-1 and TRBJ1-2, reads SAVISQKPSRDICQRGTSLTIQCQVDSQVTMMFWYRQQPGQSLTLIATANQGSEATYESGFVIDKFPISRPNLTFSTLTVSNMSPEDSSIYLCSVGGAGVNYGYTFGSGTRLTVV.

This clonotype was observed at least ten times. V gene TRBV29-1 combines with J gene TRBJ2-5; 13 positions match TRBD2. CDR3 length: 18 amino acids. Germline loops: CDR1 SQVTM, CDR2 ANQGSEA. With 3 bases clipped from V and 7 bases from J, the junction kept 17 bases outside the gene matches. The CDR3: CSVDMGLTLAGGPWTQYF. In nucleotides, the CDR3 is TGCAGCGTTGATATGGGCTTGACACTAGCGGGAGGGCCGTGGACCCAGTACTTC.

By share, this clonotype ranks as medium-sized. This chain connects TRBV5-1 to TRBJ2-3; 8 nucleotides align to TRBD1. Per the germline V gene, CDR1 is SGHRS and CDR2 is YFSETQ. After removal of 7 bases from V and 4 bases from J, the junction contained 11 bases not matched to a gene. CDR3 length: 15 residues. The DNA of the CDR3 is TGCGCCAGCTCGGGACAGGCTGGGGGAGCAGATACGCAGTATTTT. This gives the protein CASSGQAGGADTQYF.

In its sample, this clonotype was seen many times. V usage is TRBV20-1 and J usage is TRBJ2-7; weak D call: TRBD2 (5 bases). This CDR3 comprises 14 residues. Germline V gene data show CDR1 as DFQATT and CDR2 as SNEGSKA (reference sequence). Trimming shortened V by 1 base and J by 2 bases, and 12 bases separated the two germline ends. The CDR3, as DNA: TGCAGTGCTAGAGTTCTAGCCGGAGCCTACGAGCAGTACTTC. Protein sequence: CSARVLAGAYEQYF.

This clonotype showed up many times. The chain combines TRBV18 with TRBJ1-1; no firm D call. The CDR3 spans 13 residues. V was pared by 1 base and J by 1 base, with 4 bases between. The germline V gene has CDR1 KGHSH and CDR2 LQKENI. The CDR3 bases are TGTGCCAGCTCACCACGGGGGAACACTGAAGCTTTCTTT. Protein: CASSPRGNTEAFF.

This clonotype was detected ten times or more. The V gene is TRBV5-1, the J gene TRBJ1-3; D perhaps matches TRBD1 (5 bases). In germline, CDR1 is SGHRS, CDR2 YFSETQ. CDR3 size: 16 residues. The V gene lost 5 bases and the J gene lost 3 bases, with 18 bases spanning the gap. DNA for the CDR3: TGCGCCAGCAGTCGTGCCGGGACGTCGTATGGAAACACCATATATTTT. It specifies CASSRAGTSYGNTIYF.

V usage is TRBV5-6 and J usage is TRBJ2-1; D could derive from TRBD1 or TRBD2 (5 bases each). Deletions cut 9 bases from V and 3 bases from J, with 25 bases between. The CDR3 extends over 17 amino acids. Germline values: CDR1 SGHDT, CDR2 YYEEEE. CDR3 loop: CAMSPGSLSSNYNEQFF. The CDR3 DNA follows: TGTGCCATGAGCCCAGGGAGCCTCAGCTCAAACTACAATGAGCAGTTCTTC. The full variable domain, its missing parts supplied by reference TRBV5-6 and TRBJ2-1, is DAGVTQSPTHLIKTRGQQVTLRCSPKSGHDTVSWYQQALGQGPQFIFQYYEEEERQRGNFPDRFSGHQFPNYSSELNVNALLLGDSALYLCAMSPGSLSSNYNEQFFGPGTRLTVL.

This clonotype showed up many times. The CDR3 nucleotides are TGCGCCAGCAGTCCTGGATACCATGGCGAGCAGTACTTC. As protein: CASSPGYHGEQYF. The chain links TRBV10-1 to TRBJ2-7; D not certain. Trimming left V 5 bases short and J 6 bases short, with 14 bases between. Germline V gene sequence: CDR1 WNHNN, CDR2 SYGVQD (reference sequence). The CDR3 is made up of 13 amino acids.

This clonotype showed up many times. The V gene is TRBV15, the J gene TRBJ1-4; D is ambiguous. The germline V gene encodes CDR1 LNHNV and CDR2 YYDKDF (reference sequence). With 1 base removed from V and 3 bases from J, the gap between germline ends came to 9 bases. CDR3 length: 15 amino acids. The CDR3 DNA reads as TGTGCCACCAGCAGAGTCCTGTGGGCTAATGAAAAACTGTTTTTT. Amino acid sequence: CATSRVLWANEKLFF. Full variable domain (missing parts from reference TRBV15 and TRBJ1-4): DAMVIQNPRYQVTQFGKPVTLSCSQTLNHNVMYWYQQKSSQAPKLLFHYYDKDFNNEADTPDNFQSRRPNTSFCFLDIRSPGLGDTAMYLCATSRVLWANEKLFFGSGTQLSVL.

This clonotype was counted only a few times. V is TRBV29-1 and J is TRBJ1-1, with a weak D call TRBD1 (5 bases). The CDR3 is made up of 12 amino acids. CDR1 is SQVTM, CDR2 ANQGSEA, per germline. The V end was cut by 2 bases, the J end by 6 bases, with 10 bases between. The CDR3 DNA reads as TGCAGCGTTGAAAGGGGTATCTCTGAAGCTTTCTTT. This sequence encodes CSVERGISEAFF. Full variable domain (outside the CDR3, taken from reference TRBV29-1 and TRBJ1-1): SAVISQKPSRDICQRGTSLTIQCQVDSQVTMMFWYRQQPGQSLTLIATANQGSEATYESGFVIDKFPISRPNLTFSTLTVSNMSPEDSSIYLCSVERGISEAFFGQGTRLTVV.

This clonotype came up many times. J is TRBJ1-1 and V is TRBV11-2; D might be TRBD1 (5 bases). The V gene lost 5 bases and the J gene lost 0 bases, with 13 bases spanning the gap. Germline loops: CDR1 SGHAT, CDR2 FQNNGV. This CDR3 contains 15 residues. CDR3 sequence reads: CASSPWGKMNTEAFF. CDR3 DNA sequence: TGTGCCAGCAGCCCATGGGGCAAAATGAACACTGAAGCTTTCTTT. The full variable domain, its missing parts supplied by reference TRBV11-2 and TRBJ1-1, is EAGVAQSPRYKIIEKRQSVAFWCNPISGHATLYWYQQILGQGPKLLIQFQNNGVVDDSQLPKDRFSAERLKGVDSTLKIQPAKLEDSAVYLCASSPWGKMNTEAFFGQGTRLTVV.

In this sample, this clonotype turned up a few times. The J gene is TRBJ2-2, the V gene TRBV20-1, with 7 bases matching TRBD1. Germline assignment: CDR1 DFQATT and CDR2 SNEGSKA (reference sequence). V was clipped by 6 bases and J by 2 bases; unmatched bases: 12. The CDR3 totals 16 residues. The chain's CDR3 is CSARPGGYLNTGELFF. The DNA of the CDR3 is TGCAGTGCGCGGCCAGGGGGTTATCTAAACACCGGGGAGCTGTTTTTT.

This clonotype was seen a few times. The J gene is TRBJ2-2, the V gene TRBV11-1; D remains unclear. Germline CDR1 is SGHAT and CDR2 is FQDESV (reference sequence). Trimming cost V 5 bases and J 1 base, with 8 bases left between them. The CDR3 has 14 amino acids. As DNA, the CDR3 is TGTGCCAGCAGCGGTTCCAGGAACACCGGGGAGCTGTTTTTT. It codes for CASSGSRNTGELFF. The variable domain in full, completed from reference TRBV11-1 and TRBJ2-2, reads EAEVAQSPRYKITEKSQAVAFWCDPISGHATLYWYRQILGQGPELLVQFQDESVVDDSQLPKDRFSAERLKGVDSTLKIQPAELGDSAMYLCASSGSRNTGELFFGEGSRLTVL.

This clonotype has at least ten counts. The chain carries TRBV18 and TRBJ1-2; D remains unclear. V lost 2 bases, J lost 3 bases, and 7 bases lay in between. This CDR3 is 13 amino acids long. Germline V gene data show CDR1 as KGHSH and CDR2 as LQKENI. The CDR3 is CASSPGEDYGYTF. CDR3 DNA sequence: TGTGCCAGCTCACCAGGGGAGGACTATGGCTACACCTTC.

This clonotype was recorded at least ten times. The gene calls are TRBV5-1 and TRBJ2-3, with D unclear. The CDR3 loop spans 13 amino acids. The V and J ends lost 0 bases and 5 bases respectively, with 7 bases between them. Germline CDR1 reads SGHRS; CDR2 reads YFSETQ. The CDR3 region has the DNA TGCGCCAGCAGCTTGGAGTCTGGAGATACGCAGTATTTT. Its translation: CASSLESGDTQYF.

This clonotype was seen ten or more times. CDR3 amino acids: CASSTMGQGYEQFF. Here the CDR3 DNA reads TGTGCCAGCAGTACGATGGGACAGGGGTATGAGCAGTTCTTC. The V and J genes are TRBV2 and TRBJ2-1; 10 positions agree with TRBD1. Trimming removed 5 bases from V and 8 bases from J; junction bases left unmatched: 6. The CDR3 contains 14 residues. CDR1 is SNHLY and CDR2 is FYNNEI in the germline V gene.

At least ten counts were recorded for this clonotype. The chain joins TRBV29-1 to TRBJ2-1, with TRBD1 matching over 9 bases. The CDR3 runs to 14 residues. With 5 bases clipped from V and 1 base from J, the junction kept 3 bases outside the gene matches. The germline V gene has CDR1 SQVTM and CDR2 ANQGSEA. The CDR3 reads CSVLGQGSYNEQFF. The CDR3 region has the DNA TGCAGCGTTTTAGGACAGGGGTCCTACAATGAGCAGTTCTTC.

This clonotype appeared many times. The chain joins TRBV5-1 to TRBJ2-1, with TRBD2 as a possible D gene (6 bases). CDR3 length: 14 residues. Germline-derived CDR1 and CDR2 are SGHRS and YFSETQ. Deletions cut 2 bases from V and 4 bases from J, with 10 bases between. CDR3 nucleotides: TGCGCCAGCAGCTTAGGCGGAGGGTACAATGAGCAGTTCTTC. Translation: CASSLGGGYNEQFF.

This clonotype was counted ten times or more. V gene TRBV7-9 combines with J gene TRBJ1-1; D call uncertain. V was cut by 6 bases and J by 10 bases, with 18 bases left in between. CDR3 length: 13 amino acids. CDR1 and CDR2 (germline): SEHNR, FQNEAQ (reference sequence). CDR3 in DNA: TGTGCCAGCAGTCAAGCTCAGATTGCAGGAGCTTTCTTT. Translated, it gives CASSQAQIAGAFF. The full variable domain, completed using reference TRBV7-9 and TRBJ1-1, is DTGVSQNPRHKITKRGQNVTFRCDPISEHNRLYWYRQTLGQGPEFLTYFQNEAQLEKSRLLSDRFSAERPKGSFSTLEIQRTEQGDSAMYLCASSQAQIAGAFFGQGTRLTVV.

V usage is TRBV6-7 and J usage is TRBJ1-1; weak D call: TRBD1 (5 bases). TRBV6-7 is an ORF, and what it does is uncertain. The CDR3 has 12 residues. CDR3 in DNA: TGTGCTAGTAGGGGTCGGGAAACTGAAGCTTTCTTT. It is translated as CASRGRETEAFF.